The entry that follows covers one T cell receptor beta chain sequence. The entry originates in a study of a mutant IDH1 vaccine in newly diagnosed glioma. For the study at large: Radiotherapy, temozolomide, or both had been given previously, and both were given to most.

Produced via immunoSEQ multiplex PCR; TCRdb's table is partial and in-frame only. The data hold about 38,000 clones, with 60% to 80% observed a single time. Losses at the gene ends were 4 bases for V and 5 bases for J; bases not matched to a gene: 5. CDR1 and CDR2 (germline): SGHKS, YYEKEE (reference sequence). CDR3 length equals 14 residues. The time point was: baseline, week 1 (first vaccination visit). Stated treatment: pre-vaccination baseline after standard-of-care therapy. The material sequenced was PBMCs, taken from a glioma patient treated with radiotherapy, temozolomide or both. The V call is TRBV5-5, the J call TRBJ2-5; 10 bases match TRBD2. The sequence was collected from a man aged 35-49 years with glioma. Some clones in this sample may be carry-over from other donors' samples. CDR3 bases: TGTGCCAGCAGCACACTAGCGGGGAGGGAGACCCAGTACTTC. Translated: CASSTLAGRETQYF.